These T cell receptor beta chains were read from a single sample in a study of T cell changes during pregnancy in multiple sclerosis. Sequencing was performed with immunoSEQ multiplex PCR; in TCRdb, only in-frame clones are kept and a portion is missing. Among 45,000 to 55,000 clones listed, approximately 90% were seen once. The material sequenced was peripheral blood, taken in the first trimester of pregnancy. These receptors came from a female donor with multiple sclerosis, enrolled in a pregnancy study. CDR3s include the opening cysteine and the closing phenylalanine or tryptophan. A D gene is named only where the DNA matches it firmly. Clone sizes are given selectively: once, few, many, or a class where the clone is expanded.

j_gene,len,abundance,v_gene,d_gene,CDR3nt,CDR3aa
TRBJ2-5,14,.,TRBV5-1,.,TGCGCCAGCAGCTTAGGACACCCAGAGGAGACCCAGTACTTC,CASSLGHPEETQYF
TRBJ1-5,17,.,TRBV28,.,TGTGCCATCTCCTCCGGGACACCTGAGTATAGCAATCAGCCCCAGCATTTT,CAISSGTPEYSNQPQHF
TRBJ2-4,13,.,TRBV11-3,.,TGTGCCAGCAGCCCCGGGGTACCCAACATTCAGTACTTC,CASSPGVPNIQYF
TRBJ2-5,16,.,TRBV4-3,.,TGCGCCAGCAGCGCGAGGTTTCAGCGGGCTGGGGAGACCCAGTACTTC,CASSARFQRAGETQYF
TRBJ2-1,16,.,TRBV9,.,TGTGCCAGCAGCCCCCGAGGAGTCGGAGCGTACAATGAGCAGTTCTTC,CASSPRGVGAYNEQFF
TRBJ2-7,15,.,TRBV7-2,TRBD1,TGTGCCAGCACCGTTGGGGACAGGGTCTCCTACGAGCAGTACTTC,CASTVGDRVSYEQYF
TRBJ1-2,14,.,TRBV5-4,TRBD1,TGTGCCAGCAGCCCTGGACAGGGGGTATATGGCTACACCTTC,CASSPGQGVYGYTF
TRBJ2-3,15,.,TRBV4-1,.,TGCGCCAGCAGCCAGGGGGGGGGCGGCGCAGATACGCAGTATTTT,CASSQGGGGADTQYF
TRBJ2-5,16,.,TRBV4-3,TRBD2,TGCGCCAGCAGCCTTGGGCTAGCGGGGGGGAAAGAGACCCAGTACTTC,CASSLGLAGGKETQYF
TRBJ1-1,12,.,TRBV29-1,.,TGCAGCGGACTGGACAGGAACACTGAAGCTTTCTTT,CSGLDRNTEAFF
TRBJ1-1,14,.,TRBV11-2,.,TGTGCCAGCAGCTTAGTGGGGGCCGGCACTGAAGCTTTCTTT,CASSLVGAGTEAFF
TRBJ1-2,14,.,TRBV11-2,.,TGTGCCAGCAGCTTAGATCGTTATAACTATGGCTACACCTTC,CASSLDRYNYGYTF
TRBJ1-1,15,.,TRBV23-1,.,TGCGCCAGCCCCTTTCCCCCCCGGGGGGCTGAGGGCGCTTTCTTT,CASPFPPRGAEGAFF
TRBJ2-3,15,once,TRBV28,.,TGTGCCAGCAGATTACATGGACAGAGCACAGATACGCAGTATTTT,CASRLHGQSTDTQYF
TRBJ1-1,16,.,TRBV6-6,TRBD1,TGTGCCAGCAGTTCCCGGGACAGGGGCCGAAACACTGAAGCTTTCTTT,CASSSRDRGRNTEAFF
TRBJ2-7,14,.,TRBV4-3,.,TGCGCCAGCAGAGTCGACGGGTTCTGGGACGAGCAGTACTTC,CASRVDGFWDEQYF
TRBJ1-2,15,.,TRBV5-1,.,TGCGCCAGCAGCTGGCTACAGGGCTTTGAGTATGGCTACACCTTC,CASSWLQGFEYGYTF
TRBJ2-1,15,.,TRBV11-3,TRBD2,TGTGCCAGCAGCTTACTCCCAGCGGGGGTCAATGAGCAGTTCTTC,CASSLLPAGVNEQFF
TRBJ1-6,15,.,TRBV9,TRBD1,TGTGCCAGCACCCGACAGGGGGGGGGAAATTCACCCCTCCACTTT,CASTRQGGGNSPLHF